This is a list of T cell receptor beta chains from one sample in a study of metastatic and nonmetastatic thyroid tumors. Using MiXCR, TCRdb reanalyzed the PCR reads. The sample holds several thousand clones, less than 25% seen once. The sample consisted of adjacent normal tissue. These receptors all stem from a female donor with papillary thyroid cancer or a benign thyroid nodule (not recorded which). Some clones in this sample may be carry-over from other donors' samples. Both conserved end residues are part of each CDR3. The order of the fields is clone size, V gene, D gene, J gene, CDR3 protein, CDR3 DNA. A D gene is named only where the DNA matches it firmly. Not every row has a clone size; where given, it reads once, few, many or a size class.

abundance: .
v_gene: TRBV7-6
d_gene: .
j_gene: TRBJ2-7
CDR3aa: CASSPEGGAYEQYF
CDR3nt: TGTGCCAGCAGCCCCGAAGGGGGGGCCTACGAGCAGTACTTC

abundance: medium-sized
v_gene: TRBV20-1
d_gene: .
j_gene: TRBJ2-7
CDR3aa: CSAGTGSYEQYF
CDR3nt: TGCAGTGCCGGCACAGGGTCCTACGAGCAGTACTTC

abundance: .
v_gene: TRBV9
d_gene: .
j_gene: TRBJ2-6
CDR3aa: CASSLAGGSGANVLTF
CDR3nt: TGTGCCAGCAGCTTAGCTGGAGGCTCTGGGGCCAACGTCCTTACTTTC

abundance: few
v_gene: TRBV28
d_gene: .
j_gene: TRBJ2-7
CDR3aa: CASSLQRYEQYF
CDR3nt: TGTGCCAGCAGTTTACAGAGATACGAGCAGTACTTC

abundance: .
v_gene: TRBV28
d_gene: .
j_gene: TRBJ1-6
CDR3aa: CASSRDGNSPLHF
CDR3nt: TGTGCCAGCTCCCGGGACGGGAATTCACCCCTCCACTTT

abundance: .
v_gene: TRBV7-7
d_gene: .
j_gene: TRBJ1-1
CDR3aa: CASSWPPNRDTEAFF
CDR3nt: TGTGCTAGCAGCTGGCCCCCTAACAGGGATACTGAAGCTTTCTTT

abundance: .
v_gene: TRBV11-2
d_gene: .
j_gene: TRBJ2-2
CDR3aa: CASRLPLLRNTGELFF
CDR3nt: TGTGCCAGCAGGCTCCCGTTACTGAGAAACACCGGGGAGCTGTTTTTT

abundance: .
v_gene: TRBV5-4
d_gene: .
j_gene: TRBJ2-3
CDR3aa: CASSLGGPTDTQYF
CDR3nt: TGTGCCAGCAGCTTGGGAGGGCCCACAGATACGCAGTATTTT

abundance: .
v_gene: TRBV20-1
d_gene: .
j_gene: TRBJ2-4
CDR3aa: CSAPPPAVGKNIQYF
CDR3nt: TGCAGTGCTCCCCCTCCGGCCGTAGGAAAAAACATTCAGTACTTC

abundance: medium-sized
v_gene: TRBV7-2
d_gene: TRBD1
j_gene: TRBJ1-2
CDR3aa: CASSSPGTGARANYGYTF
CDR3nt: TGTGCCAGCAGCTCCCCCGGGACAGGGGCCCGAGCTAACTATGGCTACACCTTC

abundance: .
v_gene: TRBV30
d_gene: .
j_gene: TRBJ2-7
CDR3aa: CAWSTGLGSYEQYF
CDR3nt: TGTGCCTGGAGTACTGGATTGGGAAGCTACGAGCAGTACTTC

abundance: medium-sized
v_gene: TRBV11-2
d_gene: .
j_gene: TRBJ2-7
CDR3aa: CASSLGRTYEQYF
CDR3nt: TGTGCCAGCAGCTTGGGCCGGACCTACGAGCAGTACTTC

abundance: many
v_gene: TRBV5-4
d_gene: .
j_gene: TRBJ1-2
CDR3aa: CASSLLQGPVGGYTF
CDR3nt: TGTGCCAGCAGCTTGCTCCAGGGACCGGTGGGGGGCTACACCTTC

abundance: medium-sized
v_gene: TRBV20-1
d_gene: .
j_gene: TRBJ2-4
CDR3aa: CSAPNYKKRDIQYF
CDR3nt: TGCAGTGCTCCCAACTACAAAAAAAGGGACATTCAGTACTTC

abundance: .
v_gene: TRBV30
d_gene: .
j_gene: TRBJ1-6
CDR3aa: CAWSISGQRNSPLHF
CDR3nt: TGTGCCTGGAGTATCAGCGGACAGAGGAATTCACCCCTCCACTTT

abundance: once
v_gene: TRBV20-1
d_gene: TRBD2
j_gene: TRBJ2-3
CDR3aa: CSAMGLAETSTDTQYF
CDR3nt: TGCAGTGCTATGGGACTAGCGGAGACTAGCACAGATACGCAGTATTTT

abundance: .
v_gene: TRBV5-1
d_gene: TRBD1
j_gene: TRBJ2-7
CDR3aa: CASRSKPGTVSYEQYF
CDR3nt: TGCGCCAGCAGATCAAAACCCGGGACAGTCTCCTACGAGCAGTACTTC

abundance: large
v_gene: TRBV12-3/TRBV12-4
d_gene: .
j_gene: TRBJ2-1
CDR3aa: CASSSNHYNEQFF
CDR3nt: TGTGCCAGCAGCTCCAATCACTACAATGAGCAGTTCTTC

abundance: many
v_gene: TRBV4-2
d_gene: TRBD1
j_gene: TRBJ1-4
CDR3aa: CASSQGDRGPNEKLFF
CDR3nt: TGTGCCAGCAGCCAGGGCGACAGGGGGCCGAATGAAAAACTGTTTTTT

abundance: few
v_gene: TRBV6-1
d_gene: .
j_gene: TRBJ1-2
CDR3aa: CASSDPQGQTNYGYTF
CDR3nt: TGTGCCAGCAGCGACCCTCAGGGTCAGACTAACTATGGCTACACCTTC

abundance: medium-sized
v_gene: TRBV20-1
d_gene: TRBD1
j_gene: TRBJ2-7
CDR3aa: CSATDRGLYEQYF
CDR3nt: TGCAGTGCAACCGACAGGGGTCTTTACGAGCAGTACTTC

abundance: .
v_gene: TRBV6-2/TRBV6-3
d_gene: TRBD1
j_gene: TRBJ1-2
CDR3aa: CASSNDRGGGYTF
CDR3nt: TGTGCCAGCAGTAACGACAGGGGTGGCGGCTACACCTTC

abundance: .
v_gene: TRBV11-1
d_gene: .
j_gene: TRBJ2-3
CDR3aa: CASRNWAGGSTDTQYF
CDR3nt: TGTGCCAGCAGAAATTGGGCAGGGGGGAGCACAGATACGCAGTATTTT

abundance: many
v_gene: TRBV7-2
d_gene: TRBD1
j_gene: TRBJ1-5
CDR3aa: CASSTRRGLGNQPQHF
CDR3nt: TGTGCCAGCAGCACCCGTAGGGGGCTCGGCAATCAGCCCCAGCATTTT

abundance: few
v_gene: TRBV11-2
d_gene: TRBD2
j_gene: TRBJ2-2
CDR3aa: CASSRSGAVNTGELFF
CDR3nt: TGTGCCAGCAGCCGCAGCGGGGCGGTGAACACCGGGGAGCTGTTTTTT

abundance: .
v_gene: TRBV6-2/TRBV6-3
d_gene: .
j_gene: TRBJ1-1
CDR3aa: CASSYRGGRTEAFF
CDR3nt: TGTGCCAGCAGTTACCGGGGGGGCAGGACTGAAGCTTTCTTT

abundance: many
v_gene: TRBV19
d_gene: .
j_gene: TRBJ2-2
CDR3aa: CASTIGRRSNTGELFF
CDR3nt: TGTGCCAGTACCATTGGACGGAGATCGAACACCGGGGAGCTGTTTTTT

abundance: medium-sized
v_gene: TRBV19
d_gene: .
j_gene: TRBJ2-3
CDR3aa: CASSIPLQGDTQYF
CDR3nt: TGTGCCAGTAGTATCCCACTGCAGGGAGATACGCAGTATTTT

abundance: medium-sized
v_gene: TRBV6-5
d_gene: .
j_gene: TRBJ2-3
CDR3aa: CASSYSPRAHTQYF
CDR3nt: TGTGCCAGCAGTTACTCGCCCAGGGCTCATACGCAGTATTTT

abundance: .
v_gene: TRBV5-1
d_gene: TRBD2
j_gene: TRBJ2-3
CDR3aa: CASSSTGTSGDPTRYF
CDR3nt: TGCGCCAGCAGCTCCACGGGGACTAGCGGGGACCCAACGCGGTATTTT

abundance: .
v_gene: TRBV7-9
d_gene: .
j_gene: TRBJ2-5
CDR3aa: CASSLCGTAKETQYF
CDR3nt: TGTGCCAGCAGCTTATGCGGTACAGCAAAAGAGACCCAGTACTTC

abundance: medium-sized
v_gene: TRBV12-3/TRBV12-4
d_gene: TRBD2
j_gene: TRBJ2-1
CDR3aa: CASSPSGGGDNEQFF
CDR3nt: TGTGCCAGCAGCCCCTCCGGCGGGGGGGACAATGAGCAGTTCTTC

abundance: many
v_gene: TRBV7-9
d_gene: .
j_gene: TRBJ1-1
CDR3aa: CASSLQGDTEAFF
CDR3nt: TGTGCCAGCAGCTTACAGGGAGACACTGAAGCTTTCTTT

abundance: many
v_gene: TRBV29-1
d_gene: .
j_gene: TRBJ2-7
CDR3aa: CSVVQHEQYF
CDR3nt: TGCAGCGTCGTACAGCACGAGCAGTACTTC

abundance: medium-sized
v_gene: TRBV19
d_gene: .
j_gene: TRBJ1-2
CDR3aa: CASSFWSGGSYGYTF
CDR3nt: TGTGCCAGTAGTTTTTGGTCTGGCGGCAGCTATGGCTACACCTTC

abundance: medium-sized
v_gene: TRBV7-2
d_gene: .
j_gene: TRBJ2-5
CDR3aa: CASSSSSSKETQYF
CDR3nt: TGTGCCAGCAGCTCCTCCTCATCTAAAGAGACCCAGTACTTC

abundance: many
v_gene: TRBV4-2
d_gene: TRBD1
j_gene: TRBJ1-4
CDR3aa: CASSQQGVTSTNEKLFF
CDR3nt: TGTGCCAGCAGCCAACAGGGGGTGACTTCTACTAATGAAAAACTGTTTTTT

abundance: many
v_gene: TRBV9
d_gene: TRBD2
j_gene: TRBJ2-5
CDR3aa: CASSVTSGGHQETQYF
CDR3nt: TGTGCCAGCAGCGTCACTAGCGGGGGCCATCAAGAGACCCAGTACTTC

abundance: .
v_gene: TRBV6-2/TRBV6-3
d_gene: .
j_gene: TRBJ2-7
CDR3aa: CANRYQYEQYF
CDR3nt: TGTGCCAACAGATACCAGTACGAGCAGTACTTC

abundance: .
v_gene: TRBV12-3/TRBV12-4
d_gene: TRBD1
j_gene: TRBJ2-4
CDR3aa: CASNFRLLPGTGGLAKNIQYF
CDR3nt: TGTGCCAGCAATTTTAGACTGTTACCCGGGACAGGGGGACTAGCCAAAAACATTCAGTACTTC

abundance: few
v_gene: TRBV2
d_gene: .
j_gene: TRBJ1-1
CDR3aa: CASRPDSSNTEAFF
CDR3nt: TGTGCCAGCAGGCCCGACAGTTCGAACACTGAAGCTTTCTTT

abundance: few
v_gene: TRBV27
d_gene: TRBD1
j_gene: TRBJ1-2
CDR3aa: CASSPAGTANYGYTF
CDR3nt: TGTGCCAGCAGTCCTGCCGGGACAGCTAACTATGGCTACACCTTC

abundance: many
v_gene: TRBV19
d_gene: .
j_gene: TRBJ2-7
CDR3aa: CASSTNGAGSVEQYF
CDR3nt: TGTGCCAGTAGTACAAACGGGGCAGGGTCGGTGGAGCAGTACTTC

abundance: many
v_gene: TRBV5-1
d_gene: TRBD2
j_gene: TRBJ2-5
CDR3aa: CASSSRAGGALTQYF
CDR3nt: TGCGCCAGCAGCTCGAGGGCGGGGGGGGCACTGACCCAGTACTTC

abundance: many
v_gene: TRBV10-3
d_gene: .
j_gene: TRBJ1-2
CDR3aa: CAISDISVGVGHGYTF
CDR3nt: TGTGCCATCAGCGACATTTCGGTGGGGGTGGGCCATGGCTACACCTTC

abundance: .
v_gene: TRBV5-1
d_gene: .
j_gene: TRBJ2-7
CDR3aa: CATQLASGSSYEQYF
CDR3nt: TGCGCCACCCAGCTGGCCAGCGGGTCCTCCTACGAGCAGTACTTC

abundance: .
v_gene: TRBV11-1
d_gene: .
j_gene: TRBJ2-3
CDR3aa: CASSRLGDTQYF
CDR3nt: TGTGCCAGCAGCCGGTTGGGCGATACGCAGTATTTT

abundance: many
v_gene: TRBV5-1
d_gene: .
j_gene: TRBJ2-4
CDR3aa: CASSLAGHRGLAKNIQYF
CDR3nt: TGCGCCAGCAGCTTGGCGGGCCACCGGGGCCTAGCCAAAAACATTCAGTACTTC

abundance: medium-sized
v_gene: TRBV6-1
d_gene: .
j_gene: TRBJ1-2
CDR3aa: CASSGRAPIRYTF
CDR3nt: TGTGCCAGCAGTGGCAGAGCCCCTATTAGGTACACCTTC

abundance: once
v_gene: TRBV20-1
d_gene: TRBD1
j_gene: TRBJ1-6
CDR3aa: CSARPGQGGGTYNSPLHF
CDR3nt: TGCAGTGCTAGGCCGGGACAGGGAGGTGGGACCTATAATTCACCCCTCCACTTT

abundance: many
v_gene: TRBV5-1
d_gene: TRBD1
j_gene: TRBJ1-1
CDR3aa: CASSSGQGFTEAFF
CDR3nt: TGCGCCAGCAGCTCAGGACAGGGTTTCACTGAAGCTTTCTTT

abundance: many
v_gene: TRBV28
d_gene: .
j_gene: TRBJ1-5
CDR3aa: CASSSPSGTRPQHF
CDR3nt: TGTGCCAGCAGTTCCCCCTCGGGGACACGGCCCCAGCATTTT